The 16 T cell receptor beta chains below were found in one sample sequenced in a study of blood T cell repertoires in COVID-19. Clones were sequenced by immunoSEQ multiplex PCR, and TCRdb holds only the in-frame ones, with some missing. Of 150,000 or so clones in the sample, more than 75% are singletons; the top ten hold 6% to 8.5%. Sequenced sample: PBMCs or T cells enriched from blood (not recorded which). These receptors were taken from a woman in her forties or fifties who had recovered from COVID-19.

The rearrangement joins TRBV18 to TRBJ2-3; 7 bases are shared with TRBD2. V dropped 8 bases and J dropped 4; count of bases not matched to a gene: 12. The CDR3 runs 15 residues. CDR1 and CDR2 from the germline V gene are KGHSH and LQKENI. The CDR3 sequence: CASGQLGGRSDTQYF. CDR3 nucleotide sequence: TGTGCCAGCGGGCAGCTCGGGGGGAGGTCAGATACGCAGTATTTT.

The CDR3 coding sequence is TGTGCCAGCTCACCAGACGGACAGGGCACCTATGGCTACACCTTC. Translation gives CASSPDGQGTYGYTF. V gene TRBV18 combines with J gene TRBJ1-2; 8 bases line up with TRBD1. The CDR3 contains 15 residues. Germline V CDR1 and CDR2: KGHSH, LQKENI. Trimming at V came to 2 bases and at J to 4 bases, leaving 6 bases not matched to a gene. Full variable domain (missing parts from reference TRBV18 and TRBJ1-2): NAGVMQNPRHLVRRRGQEARLRCSPMKGHSHVYWYRQLPEEGLKFMVYLQKENIIDESGMPKERFSAEFPKEGPSILRIQQVVRGDSAAYFCASSPDGQGTYGYTFGSGTRLTVV.

In this sample, this clone turned up once. This rearrangement joins TRBV7-9 to TRBJ2-1; TRBD2 agrees at 12 bases. Per the germline V gene, CDR1 is SEHNR and CDR2 is FQNEAQ (reference sequence). J lost 7 bases, V lost 2 bases, and 6 bases had no gene match. The CDR3 spans 16 residues. The CDR3 spells CASSLIGLAGFNEQFF. CDR3 bases: TGTGCCAGCAGCTTAATAGGACTAGCGGGGTTTAATGAGCAGTTCTTC.

The chain links TRBV7-9 to TRBJ2-3, with TRBD1 matching over 8 bases. Trimming took 7 bases from V and 2 from J; bases not matched to a gene: 5. The germline CDR1 and CDR2 sequences are SEHNR and FQNEAQ (reference sequence). The CDR3 is 14 amino acids. The CDR3 spells CASNGQGTTDTQYF. As DNA, the CDR3 is TGTGCCAGCAACGGACAGGGAACCACAGATACGCAGTATTTT.

The CDR3 DNA sequence: TGCAGCGCCCTACAGGGGCAAATCTCCTACGAGCAGTACTTC. Protein: CSALQGQISYEQYF. This chain links TRBV29-1 with TRBJ2-7; 7 bases are shared with TRBD1. From germline, CDR1 is SQVTM and CDR2 ANQGSEA. The V segment lost 7 bases and the J segment 0 bases; nucleotides outside the gene matches: 9. CDR3 length: 14 residues.

The V and J genes are TRBV2 and TRBJ1-2; D gene unclear. Germline CDR1 and CDR2: SNHLY and FYNNEI. This CDR3 has 13 amino acids. Trimming left V 8 bases short and J 4 bases short, with 14 bases between. This CDR3 reads CASLQSVLYGYTF. CDR3 nucleotides: TGTGCCAGCTTACAGTCGGTACTCTATGGCTACACCTTC. The complete variable domain, with remaining parts taken from reference TRBV2 and TRBJ1-2, reads EPEVTQTPSHQVTQMGQEVILRCVPISNHLYFYWYRQILGQKVEFLVSFYNNEISEKSEIFDDQFSVERPDGSNFTLKIRSTKLEDSAMYFCASLQSVLYGYTFGSGTRLTVV.

V and J are TRBV12-5 and TRBJ1-2; 9 positions agree with TRBD1. Germline CDR1 and CDR2: LGHNT and FRNRAP. CDR3 length: 13 residues. V gave up 3 bases and J gave up 8 bases; unmatched junction bases: 4. DNA for the CDR3: TGTGCTAGTGGTTTTGGACAGGGGCGCGGCTACACCTTC. It specifies CASGFGQGRGYTF. The whole variable domain, remainder taken from reference TRBV12-5 and TRBJ1-2, is DARVTQTPRHKVTEMGQEVTMRCQPILGHNTVFWYRQTMMQGLELLAYFRNRAPLDDSGMPKDRFSAEMPDATLATLKIQPSEPRDSAVYFCASGFGQGRGYTFGSGTRLTVV.

This clone was seen just once. The V and J genes are TRBV27 and TRBJ2-6; no clear D. The V gene's germline CDR1 is MNHEY and CDR2 SMNVEV (reference sequence). V was clipped by 6 bases and J by 0 bases, with 9 bases between them. This CDR3 is built from 15 residues. The CDR3 coding sequence is TGTGCCAGCAGCTTTGAGCGCTCTGGGGCCAACGTCCTGACTTTC. Amino acid sequence: CASSFERSGANVLTF.

This chain joins TRBV6-2 or TRBV6-3 and TRBJ2-7; 10 nucleotides agree with TRBD1. V trimming: 5 bases; J trimming: 4 bases; junction bases outside the gene matches: 8. This CDR3 region has 15 residues. Germline-derived CDR1 and CDR2 are MNHEY and SVGEGT. CDR3 nucleotide sequence: TGTGCCAGCAGTGCCCCGGGACAGGGGAGATACGAGCAGTACTTC. Its translation: CASSAPGQGRYEQYF.

In this sample, this clone turned up a few times. The chain is built from TRBV4-1 and TRBJ1-3; perhaps TRBD1 as D (5 bases). V shed 0 bases and J shed 0 bases, with 12 bases lying between them. This CDR3 has 17 amino acids. Germline CDR1 is MGHRA and CDR2 is YSYEKL. CDR3 nucleotide sequence: TGCGCCAGCAGCCAAGATATGTGGGGCGTCTCTGGAAACACCATATATTTT. Translation gives CASSQDMWGVSGNTIYF.

This rearrangement joins TRBV18 to TRBJ2-1; 8 nucleotides match TRBD2. This CDR3 has 16 amino acids. Losses at the gene ends were 0 bases for V and 7 bases for J; bases not matched to a gene: 8. Germline CDR1 is KGHSH and CDR2 is LQKENI. The DNA of the CDR3 is TGTGCCAGCTCACCACCGGGGCTAGCGGGCTTTAATGAGCAGTTCTTC. Its protein product is CASSPPGLAGFNEQFF.

The chain recombines TRBV7-2 with TRBJ2-3; D is perhaps TRBD1 (5 bases). V shed 3 bases and J shed 0 bases, with 13 bases lying between them. The CDR3 is 16 residues long. Germline CDR1 and CDR2: SGHTA and FQGNSA. CDR3 loop: CASSFWGKPSTDTQYF. The CDR3 DNA follows: TGTGCCAGCAGCTTCTGGGGCAAGCCTAGCACAGATACGCAGTATTTT. The variable domain in full, with the rest retrieved from reference TRBV7-2 and TRBJ2-3, is GAGVSQSPSNKVTEKGKDVELRCDPISGHTALYWYRQSLGQGLEFLIYFQGNSAPDKSGLPSDRFSAERTGGSVSTLTIQRTQQEDSAVYLCASSFWGKPSTDTQYFGPGTRLTVL.

The rearrangement joins TRBV5-8 to TRBJ1-5; 8 positions agree with TRBD1. V shed 4 bases, J shed 13 bases, and the junction held 13 bases outside the gene matches. The V gene's germline CDR1 is SGHTS and CDR2 YDEGEE. This CDR3 has 14 residues. CDR3 residues: CASSTGQGYPLQHF. The CDR3 region has the DNA TGTGCCAGCAGCACCGGACAGGGCTACCCGCTTCAGCATTTT. Full variable domain (outside the CDR3, taken from reference TRBV5-8 and TRBJ1-5): EAGVTQSPTHLIKTRGQQATLRCSPISGHTSVYWYQQALGLGLQFLLWYDEGEERNRGNFPPRFSGRQFPNYSSELNVNALELEDSALYLCASSTGQGYPLQHFGDGTRLSIL.

Here the CDR3 reads CASSTEYLNTEAFF. DNA for the CDR3: TGTGCCAGCAGCACGGAGTATCTGAACACTGAAGCTTTCTTT. The rearrangement links TRBV5-5 to TRBJ1-1; D is undetermined. The germline V gene has CDR1 SGHKS and CDR2 YYEKEE (reference sequence). Trimming took 4 bases from V and 0 from J, leaving 10 bases between them. This CDR3 contains 14 residues.

The genes are TRBV9 and TRBJ1-1; 8 nucleotides agree with TRBD1. The V gene end was trimmed by 0 bases and the J gene end by 7 bases; junction bases not matched to a gene: 11. Germline V gene lookup returns CDR1 SGDLS and CDR2 YYNGEE. This CDR3 spans 16 amino acids. Written as DNA, the CDR3 is TGTGCCAGCAGCGTAGGGGGTGGGACAGGCCTGAGTGAAGCTTTCTTT. Protein sequence: CASSVGGGTGLSEAFF.

A remark on this clone: The germline gene is not matched at one end of the junction; a read error may be the cause. The V call is TRBV19, the J call TRBJ2-2, with TRBD1 matching 7 bases. This CDR3 region has 15 residues. The germline V gene has CDR1 LNHDA and CDR2 SQIVND (reference sequence). This chain's CDR3 is CATSGVGGWAGELFF. CDR3 sequence (DNA): TGTGCCACTAGTGGCGTAGGGGGCTGGGCCGGGGAGCTGTTTTTT. Full variable domain (missing parts from reference TRBV19 and TRBJ2-2): DGGITQSPKYLFRKEGQNVTLSCEQNLNHDAMYWYRQDPGQGLRLIYYSQIVNDFQKGDIAEGYSVSREKKESFPLTVTSAQKNPTAFYLCATSGVGGWAGELFFGEGSRLTVL.